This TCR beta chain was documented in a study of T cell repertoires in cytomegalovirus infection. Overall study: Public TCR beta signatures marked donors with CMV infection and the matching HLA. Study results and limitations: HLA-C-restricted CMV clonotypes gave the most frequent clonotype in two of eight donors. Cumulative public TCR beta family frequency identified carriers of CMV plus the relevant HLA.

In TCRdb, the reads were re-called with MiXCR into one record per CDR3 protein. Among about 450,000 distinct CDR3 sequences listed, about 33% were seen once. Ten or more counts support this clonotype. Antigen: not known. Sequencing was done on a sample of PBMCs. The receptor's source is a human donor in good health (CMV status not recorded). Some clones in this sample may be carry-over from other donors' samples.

The CDR3 loop reads CASSLLQNTEAFF. CDR3 nucleotide sequence: TGTGCCAGCAGTTTATTACAGAACACTGAAGCTTTCTTT. The rearrangement links TRBV12-3 or TRBV12-4 to TRBJ1-1; D remains unclear. The CDR3 has 13 residues. Between the trimmed V and J ends, which lost 2 bases and 1 base, there was a span of 5 bases.